One and the same sample provided the 11 T cell receptor beta chains below, sequenced in a study of blood T cell repertoires in COVID-19. Measured with immunoSEQ multiplex PCR; TCRdb has only the in-frame clones, and not every one. Of some 170,000 clones listed, 87% are singletons. Source material: PBMCs or T cells enriched from blood (not recorded which). These receptors came from a human donor with acute COVID-19. The donor label of this sample is uncertain.

The CDR3: CASRQQGYYEQYF. DNA of the CDR3: TGTGCCAGCAGGCAACAGGGGTACTACGAGCAGTACTTC. This rearrangement joins TRBV6-5 to TRBJ2-7, with TRBD1 identical over 7 bases. The germline V gene encodes CDR1 MNHEY and CDR2 SVGAGI. After removal of 6 bases from V and 3 bases from J, the junction contained 5 bases not matched to a gene. The CDR3 has 13 amino acids.

This rearrangement joins TRBV19 to TRBJ1-5, with D possibly matching TRBD1 (5 bases). V lost 3 bases, J lost 2 bases, and 11 bases lay in between. The CDR3 sequence is 15 residues long. Germline CDR1 reads LNHDA; CDR2 reads SQIVND (reference sequence). The CDR3 sequence is CASSIAGGGNQPQHF. CDR3 sequence (DNA): TGTGCCAGTAGTATTGCGGGGGGAGGCAATCAGCCCCAGCATTTT.

J is TRBJ2-5 and V is TRBV7-6, with a possible D match to TRBD1 (6 bases). V lost 1 base, J lost 0 bases, and 12 bases lay in between. This CDR3 spans 16 amino acids. From germline, CDR1 is SGHVS and CDR2 FNYEAQ. The CDR3 sequence: CASSLEGHTYQETQYF. For the CDR3, the DNA is TGTGCCAGCAGCTTAGAGGGACACACGTACCAAGAGACCCAGTACTTC.

The chain has TRBV7-9 and TRBJ2-3; 7 positions agree with TRBD1. The CDR3 is 15 residues long. Losses at the gene ends were 1 base for V and 3 bases for J; bases not matched to a gene: 4. The germline V gene has CDR1 SEHNR and CDR2 FQNEAQ (reference sequence). For the CDR3, the DNA is TGTGCCAGCAGCTTAGTCGGACAGGCTACAGATACGCAGTATTTT. Translated, it gives CASSLVGQATDTQYF.

The chain has TRBV5-6 and TRBJ1-2, with D perhaps matching TRBD1 (6 bases). V was clipped by 4 bases and J by 4 bases, with 14 bases between them. CDR3 length: 14 residues. Germline V gene lookup returns CDR1 SGHDT and CDR2 YYEEEE. CDR3 sequence: CASSPNRVRYGYTF. The CDR3 DNA sequence: TGTGCCAGCAGCCCCAACAGGGTTCGCTATGGCTACACCTTC.

The chain links TRBV28 to TRBJ1-5; D gene uncertain. Germline assignment: CDR1 MDHEN and CDR2 SYDVKM. The V gene lost 6 bases and the J gene lost 6 bases, with 12 bases spanning the gap. The length of the CDR3 is 13 residues. Here the CDR3 reads CASSLSGIQPQHF. CDR3 nucleotide sequence: TGTGCCAGCAGCCTATCGGGGATTCAGCCCCAGCATTTT.

This chain links TRBV10-3 with TRBJ1-1, with TRBD1 matching over 8 bases. The CDR3 is 13 residues long. In germline, CDR1 is ENHRY, CDR2 SYGVKD. After removal of 10 bases from V and 5 bases from J, the junction contained 9 bases not matched to a gene. As DNA, the CDR3 is TGTGCCAGCCACGGACAGGGAGGGACTGAAGCTTTCTTT. Its protein product is CASHGQGGTEAFF.

Comments on this clone: One junction end disagrees with the germline gene, perhaps due to a read error. Different DNA sequences within this sample yield the same CDR3. V gene TRBV5-1 combines with J gene TRBJ2-7; the D gene is possibly TRBD2 (5 bases). Germline V gene sequence: CDR1 SGHRS, CDR2 YFSETQ. This CDR3 is built from 17 residues. The CDR3 region is CASSLALRRSSSYEQYF. Written as DNA, the CDR3 is TGCGCCAGCAGCTTGGCCCTTCGGAGATCTAGCTCCTACGAACAGTACTTC.

This clone was found a few times. The chain recombines TRBV30 with TRBJ1-1, with D maybe TRBD1 (6 bases). Between the trimmed V and J ends, which lost 3 bases and 3 bases, there was a span of 11 bases. CDR3 length: 13 residues. CDR1 is GTSNPN, CDR2 SVGIG, per germline (reference sequence). The CDR3 sequence is CAWRSGQHTEAFF. The CDR3 DNA is TGTGCCTGGAGATCAGGACAGCACACTGAAGCTTTCTTT.

This rearrangement joins TRBV7-9 to TRBJ1-4; possibly TRBD1 for D (5 bases). V was trimmed by 1 base and J by 5 bases, leaving 14 bases between them. The CDR3 is made up of 16 amino acids. Germline CDR1 and CDR2: SEHNR and FQNEAQ (reference sequence). CDR3 DNA: TGTGCCAGCAGCTTAGGCGATAGCAGGGTAAATGAAAAACTGTTTTTT. The encoded protein is CASSLGDSRVNEKLFF.

The J gene is TRBJ2-2, the V gene TRBV30, with TRBD2 as a possible D gene (6 bases). The germline CDR1 and CDR2 sequences are GTSNPN and SVGIG (reference sequence). There are 14 residues in the CDR3. Between the trimmed V and J ends, which lost 3 bases and 5 bases, there was a span of 13 bases. In DNA form, the CDR3 reads TGTGCCTGGAGGGGGGGACCCTTGACCGGGGAGCTGTTTTTT. This codes for CAWRGGPLTGELFF.